The TCR beta chain described here comes from a study of cytomegalovirus exposure and HLA in healthy donors (dated by TCRdb to 2016 to 2017). Some background on the complete study: In an earlier analysis of fewer than 750 of the donors, 276 Gb of sequence data and roughly 100 million unique TCR beta sequences from about 179 million T cells were reported. The number of donors typed differed by locus, with about 620-630 for A, B, C, DRB1 and DQB1, roughly 550 for DQA1, about 610 for DPA1, and some 450 for DPB1. Approximately 310 gigabases of sequencing data and 78 million or so unique TCR sequences were included in an early release covering several hundred HLA-typed donors. In the later analysis, no new phenotypic data were used to find candidate immune exposures; instead, reliance was placed on TCR beta sequences and their occurrence across donors. All discovery cohort repertoires had been generated using a single sequencing platform. To decide whether each TCR beta V gene segment behaved as functional or pseudogenic, an earlier analysis of 587 of the donors relied on high-throughput TCR beta sequencing. The study profiled the T cell repertoires of 500 to 800 subjects by immunosequencing and related them to cytomegalovirus serostatus. Both class I and class II loci were covered by HLA typing, at four-digit resolution. Across some 400 genotyped donors of the cohort, an average of about 240,000 unique TCR beta nucleotide sequences per donor were sequenced, and approximately 17% of those sequences were non-productive. Roughly five DR-DQ haplotypes were treated as single units for association and clustering because of strong linkage in the cohort. In a later analysis, previously published TCR beta repertoires from hundreds of donors were re-analyzed and high-resolution HLA genotyping was added so that TCR occurrence patterns could be studied. In a later genetic analysis, genome-wide SNP genotypes for about 55% of the roughly 700 donors were used, and that subset was treated as a discovery cohort. Donor age, sex, ethnicity and CMV serostatus were collected together with the repertoire data. Of the 300 to 500 genotyped donors, over 80% were placed in the genetic ancestry cluster associated with self-reported Caucasian donors. In addition to the first cohort of roughly 700 subjects, a separate validation cohort of 120 different subjects was used. The study combined high-throughput TCR immunosequencing, statistical association of individual TCRs with disease status, and machine learning to predict cytomegalovirus infection status. The study aimed to test whether signatures of past pathogen exposure could be identified by cataloging public T cell receptors. The paper's findings and limits, for the study overall: A further reported finding was that TCR beta sequences accurately predicted the HLA-A and HLA-B alleles for most subjects in the first cohort. It was suggested by the authors that the approach could potentially be generalized to other disease states and immunological phenotypes. Three of the identified cytomegalovirus-associated TCR beta chains were confirmed in vitro to be specific for cytomegalovirus antigens. Compared with the approximately 670-donor mean, donors in an Asian-associated ancestry cluster had fewer N-insertions in productive TCRs, according to a later genetic analysis. The study gave a list of under 200 TCR beta chains associated with cytomegalovirus. Roughly 15 rarely observed V segments, including chromosome 9 orphons, were excluded from the earlier analysis of a few hundred of the donors because counts were too low. A later analysis associated 17,000 or so TCR beta sequences with specific HLA alleles at a false discovery rate of 0.05. Correlated functional status among segregating V segments might reflect linkage disequilibrium, but an unknown experimental factor could not be ruled out. An association between a missense DCLRE1C variant and V-gene and J-gene trimming of TCR beta chains was found in a later genetic analysis and replicated in an independent cohort. Because HLA typing was unavailable for some donors at each locus, only the typed subset was used in association tests. The cohort was sequenced for TCR beta chains only, and without alpha or paired-chain data the features that could be detected were limited. When HLA alleles, especially DR and DQ, strongly co-occurred, attributing TCR associations to individual alleles was difficult. Several of the top co-occurrence clusters appeared to be linked to parvovirus B19, influenza, CMV and Epstein-Barr virus, according to a later analysis. Immune exposure information for the cohort was limited to CMV serostatus. Compared with equally common non-associated chains, HLA-associated TCR beta chains in a later analysis were more clonally expanded and had lower generation probabilities. Most TCR sequences were observed very rarely across donors, whereas some public TCRs were present in many individuals. Broadly in line with IMGT annotations, most TCR beta V segments showed up in productive rearrangements about 90% or about 30% of the time in an earlier analysis of 587 of the donors. In a later analysis, TCR association rates were found to vary across HLA loci, with the most associated TCRs seen for DRB1 alleles and the fewest for HLA-C alleles. Sequencing depth was assumed to be roughly uniform across donors in the presence/absence analyses, though that assumption may not hold. The classifier was reported to diagnose cytomegalovirus status with high specificity and sensitivity in both the original and validation cohorts. In a later analysis, most CMV-associated TCR beta chains were found to appear HLA-restricted, with HLA associations seemingly driven largely by CMV exposure. The sequencing pipeline was judged likely to have produced a cluster of highly shared sequence variants as a technical artifact.

In total, 666 healthy bone marrow donors made up the cohort. At the time of sampling, every cohort member was nominally healthy, though immune exposures that went unrecorded were likely present. The donor tested CMV seronegative and was one of the 352 seronegative cohort members. Each donor provided a peripheral blood sample, and peripheral blood mononuclear cells were used for TCR beta sequencing. The Qiagen DNeasy Blood Extraction Kit was used to extract genomic DNA from the blood cell samples. The count of this clone is one. The target of this receptor is not known. Within one base of it there is no much larger clone, and no base qualities were kept. Receptor libraries were prepared by the immunoSEQ multiplex PCR assay. A mixture of 60 forward primers for TCR Vbeta segments and 13 reverse primers for TCR Jbeta segments was used in the multiplex PCR. The CDR3 region of rearranged TCR beta genes was amplified from genomic DNA by a multiplex PCR assay. The Illumina HiSeq System was used to sequence the amplified TCR beta libraries as 87-base-pair reads. In the authors' own workflow: Across the 600 to 700 repertoires, a later analysis counted some 80 million unique TCR beta chains, approximately 12 million of which were shared by at least two donors. Raw reads were error-corrected and collapsed into unique sequences by a nearest-neighbor algorithm in which closely related sequences were merged to remove PCR and sequencing errors. To assign V, D and J gene segments, CDR3 sequences were aligned to IMGT reference sequences. For a sequence to be retained, a match of at least six nucleotides to both a V gene segment and a J gene segment was required. Rearrangements were called productive when the CDR3 lacked stop codons and stayed in frame with V and J; all others were non-productive. Following IMGT convention, CDR3 was defined as the stretch from the second conserved V-encoded cysteine up to the conserved J-encoded phenylalanine. In an earlier analysis of around 640 of the donors, sequences lacking an unambiguous match to a single V gene segment were excluded. In an earlier analysis of around 590 of the donors, a V segment was called functional when productive rearrangements were above 56.7%, and segregating when the standard deviation between donors exceeded 5%. To diagnose cytomegalovirus status from the catalog of TCR beta chain sequences, a statistical classification framework was built. In a later analysis, TCR nucleotide sequences were compared against IMGT/GENE-DB human TR gene sequences so that V and J genes could be assigned. Using the TCRdist pipeline, a later analysis assigned CDR3 sequences along with most-parsimonious VDJ recombination scenarios. In a later analysis, each TCR beta chain was defined by its CDR3 amino acid sequence together with its V-gene family, and reads lacking a unique V-gene family were excluded. As a way to deal with suspected cross-contamination and a sequencing artifact, a later analysis dropped hundreds of nucleotide sequences that were highly shared and had low generation probability. In a later analysis, a clonal expansion index for each public chain was calculated from normalized within-repertoire ranks of inferred template counts. In a later analysis, generation probabilities were computed using a VDJ recombination model fitted to out-of-frame rearrangements, and the results were checked against IGoR. In a later analysis, hypergeometric tests were used to score TCR-TCR, TCR-HLA and TCR-CMV co-occurrence, with a repertoire-size bias correction applied to TCR pairs. False discovery rates were estimated in a later analysis by permuting HLA or CMV assignments 20 times. In a later analysis, co-occurring TCRs were grouped with DBSCAN, and TCRdist sequence similarity was added when clustering was performed within HLA-allele-positive subsets. Co-occurrence clustering excluded repertoires with fewer than 30,000 or more than 120,000 public chains, plus five with anomalous nucleotide sharing. In TCRdb, the immuneACCESS table is reduced to in-frame sequences with V and J assigned. These tables do not hold every clone; where another copy was compared, an unresolved V gene accounts for under half, and the others remain unexplained. V and J calls and clone size are as listed in that table; D and trimming were resolved from the DNA. Across this sample there are around 190,000 clones, with almost 85% seen only once. Approximately 2.4% of the sample lies in the top ten.

Sequenced material: PBMCs. This TCR was sampled from a woman in her fifties or sixties in good health and CMV-seronegative.

The CDR3 region: CASSLRSRAEAFF. Read as DNA, the sequence is TGTGCCAGCAGTTTGAGAAGCAGGGCAGAAGCTTTCTTT. The chain was built from TRBV27 and TRBJ1-1; perhaps TRBD1 is the D gene, with 5 bases matching. Trimming takes 3 bases from V and 8 bases from J, and the germline ends sit 13 bases apart. Counted from cysteine to phenylalanine, this CDR3 has 13 amino acids. The DNA shown is the 39-base CDR3, in frame from base 1. As encoded in the germline V gene (reference sequence), CDR1 is MNHEY while CDR2 is SMNVEV.